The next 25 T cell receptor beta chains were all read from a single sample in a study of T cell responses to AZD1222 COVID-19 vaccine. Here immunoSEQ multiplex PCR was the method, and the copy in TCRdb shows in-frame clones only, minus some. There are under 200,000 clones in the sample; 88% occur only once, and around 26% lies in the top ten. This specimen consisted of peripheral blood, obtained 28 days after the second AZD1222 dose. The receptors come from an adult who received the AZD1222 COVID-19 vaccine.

The CDR3 here is CASSLGTQGRHSPLHF. In DNA form, the CDR3 reads TGCGCCAGCAGCTTGGGGACTCAGGGAAGACATTCACCCCTCCACTTT. This chain joins TRBV5-1 and TRBJ1-6; tentative D call: TRBD1 (5 bases). The CDR3 contains 16 residues. Trimming left V 0 bases short and J 8 bases short, with 15 bases between. The germline V gene encodes CDR1 SGHRS and CDR2 YFSETQ.

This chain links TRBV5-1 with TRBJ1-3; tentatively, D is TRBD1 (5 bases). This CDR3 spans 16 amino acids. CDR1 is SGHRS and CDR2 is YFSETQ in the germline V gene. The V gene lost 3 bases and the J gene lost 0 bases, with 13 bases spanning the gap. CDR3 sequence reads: CASSSGDRRSGNTIYF. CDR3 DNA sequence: TGCGCCAGCAGCTCGGGGGACCGCCGCTCTGGAAACACCATATATTTT.

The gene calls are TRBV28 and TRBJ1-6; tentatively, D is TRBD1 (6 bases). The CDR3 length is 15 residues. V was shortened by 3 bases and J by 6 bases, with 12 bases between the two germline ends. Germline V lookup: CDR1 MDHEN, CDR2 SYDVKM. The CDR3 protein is CASSFQDRFNSPLHF. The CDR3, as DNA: TGTGCCAGCAGTTTTCAGGACAGATTTAATTCACCCCTCCACTTT.

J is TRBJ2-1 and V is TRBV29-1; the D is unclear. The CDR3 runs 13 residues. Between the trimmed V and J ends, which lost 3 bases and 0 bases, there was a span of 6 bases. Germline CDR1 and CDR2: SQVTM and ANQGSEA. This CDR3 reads CSVDGGSYNEQFF. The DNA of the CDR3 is TGCAGCGTTGATGGCGGCTCCTACAATGAGCAGTTCTTC.

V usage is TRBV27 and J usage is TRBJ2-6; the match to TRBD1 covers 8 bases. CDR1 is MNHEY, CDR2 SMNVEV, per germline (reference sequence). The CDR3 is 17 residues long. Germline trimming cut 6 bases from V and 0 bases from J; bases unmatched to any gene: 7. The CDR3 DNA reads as TGTGCCAGCAGGCGGCCGGGACAGGTCTCTGGGGCCAACGTCCTGACTTTC. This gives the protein CASRRPGQVSGANVLTF.

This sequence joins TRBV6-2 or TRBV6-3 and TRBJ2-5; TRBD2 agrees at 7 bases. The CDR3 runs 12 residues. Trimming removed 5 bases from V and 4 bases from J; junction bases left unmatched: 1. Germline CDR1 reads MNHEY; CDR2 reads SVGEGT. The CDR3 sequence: CASSGGRETQYF. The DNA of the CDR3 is TGTGCCAGCAGTGGCGGGAGAGAGACCCAGTACTTC.

The CDR3 DNA follows: TGTGCCAGCAGCTTACCGCAGGGGTGGGAAGAGACCCAGTACTTC. Translating gives CASSLPQGWEETQYF. This rearrangement joins TRBV7-2 to TRBJ2-5, with D tentatively TRBD1 (6 bases). V gave up 2 bases and J gave up 3 bases, with 13 bases separating them. This CDR3 is built from 15 residues. Germline loops: CDR1 SGHTA, CDR2 FQGNSA.

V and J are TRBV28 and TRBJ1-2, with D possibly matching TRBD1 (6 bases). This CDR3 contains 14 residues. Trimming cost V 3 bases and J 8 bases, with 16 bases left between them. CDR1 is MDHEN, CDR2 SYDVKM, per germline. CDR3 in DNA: TGTGCCAGCAGTTTCCCTTTGGCAGGGGACGGCTACACCTTC. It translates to CASSFPLAGDGYTF.

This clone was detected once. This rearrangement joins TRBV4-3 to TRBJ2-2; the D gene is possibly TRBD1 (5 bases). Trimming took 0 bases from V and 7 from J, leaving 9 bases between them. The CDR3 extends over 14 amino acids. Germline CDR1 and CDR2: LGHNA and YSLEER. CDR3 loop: CASSQEQGFGELFF. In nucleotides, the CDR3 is TGCGCCAGCAGCCAAGAGCAGGGCTTCGGGGAGCTGTTTTTT.

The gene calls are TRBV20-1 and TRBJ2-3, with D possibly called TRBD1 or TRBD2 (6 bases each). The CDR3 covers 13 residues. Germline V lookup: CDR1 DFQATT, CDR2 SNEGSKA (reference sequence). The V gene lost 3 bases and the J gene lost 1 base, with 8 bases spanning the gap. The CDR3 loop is CSASRGGTDTQYF. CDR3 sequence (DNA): TGCAGTGCTAGTAGGGGGGGCACAGATACGCAGTATTTT.

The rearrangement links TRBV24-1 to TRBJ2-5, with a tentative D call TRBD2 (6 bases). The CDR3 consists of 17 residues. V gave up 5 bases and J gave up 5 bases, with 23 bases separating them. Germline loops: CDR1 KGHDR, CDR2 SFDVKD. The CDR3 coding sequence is TGTGCCACCAGTGTCCTCCTCGGCCGGGGCGCGGGGGAGACCCAGTACTTC. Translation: CATSVLLGRGAGETQYF.

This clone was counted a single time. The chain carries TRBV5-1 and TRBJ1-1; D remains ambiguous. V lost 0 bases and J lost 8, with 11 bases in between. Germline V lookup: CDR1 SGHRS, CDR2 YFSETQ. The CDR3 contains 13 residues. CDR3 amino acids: CASSLDRSPEAFF. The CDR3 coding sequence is TGCGCCAGCAGCTTGGATCGGTCCCCAGAAGCTTTCTTT.

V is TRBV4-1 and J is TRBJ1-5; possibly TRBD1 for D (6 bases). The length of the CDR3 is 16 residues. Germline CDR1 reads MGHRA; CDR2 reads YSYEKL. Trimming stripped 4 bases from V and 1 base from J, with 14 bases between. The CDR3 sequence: CASSLGRGKSNQPQHF. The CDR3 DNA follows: TGCGCCAGCAGCCTCGGAAGGGGGAAGAGCAATCAGCCCCAGCATTTT.

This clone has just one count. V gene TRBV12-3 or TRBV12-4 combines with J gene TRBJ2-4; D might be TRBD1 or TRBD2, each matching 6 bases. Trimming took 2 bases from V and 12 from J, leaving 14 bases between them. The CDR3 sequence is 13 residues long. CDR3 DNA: TGTGCCAGCAGTTTACAGCCACCGGGGGCTCAGTACTTC. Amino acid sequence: CASSLQPPGAQYF.

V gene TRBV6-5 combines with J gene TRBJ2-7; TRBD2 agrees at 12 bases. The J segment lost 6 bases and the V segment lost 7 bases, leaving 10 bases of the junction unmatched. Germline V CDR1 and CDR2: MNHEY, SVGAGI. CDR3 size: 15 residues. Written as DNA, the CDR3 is TGTGCCAGCATGCGTGAAACTAGCGGGAGGTCCGAGCAGTACTTC. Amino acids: CASMRETSGRSEQYF.

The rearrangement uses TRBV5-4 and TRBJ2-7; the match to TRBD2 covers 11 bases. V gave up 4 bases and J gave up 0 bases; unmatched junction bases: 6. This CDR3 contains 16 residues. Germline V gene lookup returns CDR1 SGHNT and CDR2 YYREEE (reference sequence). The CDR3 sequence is CASSTGTSGPSYEQYF. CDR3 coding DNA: TGTGCCAGCAGCACCGGGACTAGCGGCCCCTCCTACGAGCAGTACTTC.

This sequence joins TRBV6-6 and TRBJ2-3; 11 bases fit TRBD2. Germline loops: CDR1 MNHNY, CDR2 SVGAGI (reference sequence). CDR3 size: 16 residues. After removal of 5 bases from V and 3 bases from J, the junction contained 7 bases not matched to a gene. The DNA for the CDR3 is TGTGCCAGCAGTCCCTGGACTAGCGGGCTTACAGATACGCAGTATTTT. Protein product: CASSPWTSGLTDTQYF.

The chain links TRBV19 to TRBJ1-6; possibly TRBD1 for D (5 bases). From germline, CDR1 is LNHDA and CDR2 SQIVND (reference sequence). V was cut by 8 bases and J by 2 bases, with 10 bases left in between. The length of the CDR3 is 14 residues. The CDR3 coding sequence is TGTGCCAGTCGAGGGGAGGCCTATAATTCACCCCTCCACTTT. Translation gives CASRGEAYNSPLHF. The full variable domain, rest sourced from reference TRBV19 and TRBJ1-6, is DGGITQSPKYLFRKEGQNVTLSCEQNLNHDAMYWYRQDPGQGLRLIYYSQIVNDFQKGDIAEGYSVSREKKESFPLTVTSAQKNPTAFYLCASRGEAYNSPLHFGNGTRLTVT.

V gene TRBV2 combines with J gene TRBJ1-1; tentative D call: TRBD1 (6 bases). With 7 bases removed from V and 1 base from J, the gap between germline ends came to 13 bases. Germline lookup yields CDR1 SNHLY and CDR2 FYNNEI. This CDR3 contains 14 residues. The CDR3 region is CASTQGGKNTEAFF. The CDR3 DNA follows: TGTGCCAGCACCCAAGGGGGGAAGAACACTGAAGCTTTCTTT.

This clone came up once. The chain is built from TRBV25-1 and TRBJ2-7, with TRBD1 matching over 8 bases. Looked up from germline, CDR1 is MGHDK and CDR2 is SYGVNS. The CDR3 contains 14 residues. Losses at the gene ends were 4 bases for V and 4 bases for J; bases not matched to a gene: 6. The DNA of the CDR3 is TGTGCCAGCAGTGTCTCAGGGGGCACGTACGAGCAGTACTTC. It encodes CASSVSGGTYEQYF.

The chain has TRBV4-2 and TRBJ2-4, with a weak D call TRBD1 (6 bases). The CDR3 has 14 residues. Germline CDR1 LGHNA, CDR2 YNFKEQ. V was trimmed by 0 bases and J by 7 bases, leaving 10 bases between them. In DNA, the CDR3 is TGTGCCAGCAGCCAAGATAGGGGGTCCAACATTCAGTACTTC. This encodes CASSQDRGSNIQYF.

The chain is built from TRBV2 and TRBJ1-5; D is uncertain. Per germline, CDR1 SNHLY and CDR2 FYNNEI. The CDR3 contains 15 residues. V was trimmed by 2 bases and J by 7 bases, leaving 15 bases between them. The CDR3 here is CASSETTLSGQPQHF. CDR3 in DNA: TGTGCCAGCAGTGAAACCACTTTATCGGGCCAGCCCCAGCATTTT.

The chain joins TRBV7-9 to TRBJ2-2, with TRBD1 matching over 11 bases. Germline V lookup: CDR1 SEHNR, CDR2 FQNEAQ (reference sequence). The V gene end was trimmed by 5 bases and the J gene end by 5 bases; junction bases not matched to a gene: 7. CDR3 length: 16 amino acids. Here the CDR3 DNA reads TGTGCCAGCAGCCGCGGGACAGGGGGTTATACCGGGGAGCTGTTTTTT. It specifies CASSRGTGGYTGELFF.

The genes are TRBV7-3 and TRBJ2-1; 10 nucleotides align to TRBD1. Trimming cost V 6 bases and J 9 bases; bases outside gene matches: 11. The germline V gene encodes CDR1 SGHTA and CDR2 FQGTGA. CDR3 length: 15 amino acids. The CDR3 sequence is CASSIMTGGFGEQFF. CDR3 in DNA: TGTGCCAGCAGTATCATGACAGGGGGCTTTGGTGAGCAGTTCTTC.

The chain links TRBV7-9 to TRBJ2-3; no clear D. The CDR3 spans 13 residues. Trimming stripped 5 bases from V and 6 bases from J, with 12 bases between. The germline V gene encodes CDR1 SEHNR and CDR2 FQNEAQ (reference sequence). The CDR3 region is CASSPGTADTQYF. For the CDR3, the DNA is TGTGCCAGCAGCCCAGGCACGGCCGATACGCAGTATTTT.